This T cell receptor beta chain was sequenced in a study of shared clonotypes between healthy human individuals. TCRdb keeps only in-frame clones here, not all; method: immunoSEQ multiplex PCR. The sample yields about 700,000 clones, around 72% seen once. On this clone itself: Its antigen is currently unknown.

General study results and limits: Naive CD4 clonotype sharing across several donors was approximately 5%.

The TCR was taken from a woman younger than 45 in good health. The specimen sequenced was memory CD4+ T cells sorted from blood. Indicated subset: CD45RA-negative fraction.

CDR3 coding DNA: TGCGCCAGCAGCTTGGTCGTAGACTCCTACGAGCAGTACTTC. Amino acid sequence: CASSLVVDSYEQYF. The chain links TRBV5-1 to TRBJ2-7, with D unresolved. The CDR3 covers 14 residues. Trimming left V 0 bases short and J 0 bases short, with 7 bases between. The V gene's germline CDR1 is SGHRS and CDR2 YFSETQ.